What follows are 27 T cell receptor beta chains derived from one specimen sequenced in a study of beta chain features in type 1 diabetes. The entirety of the isolated RNA underwent reverse transcription, so expressed TCRB transcripts were sequenced. Clones were read by immunoSEQ multiplex PCR, and TCRdb kept only the in-frame ones, dropping some. The repertoire holds under 500,000 clones, with approximately 31% as singletons. The sequenced sample was naive CD4+ T cells from blood. The receptors were gathered from a man aged 18 to 30 in good health.

In its sample, this clone was seen a few times. Here the CDR3 DNA reads TGTGCCTGGAGTACGGACTTTAGCTCCTACAATGAGCAGTTCTTC. Translating it yields CAWSTDFSSYNEQFF. The gene calls are TRBV30 and TRBJ2-1; perhaps TRBD2 as D (5 bases). The ends were cut back, 2 bases at V and 0 bases at J, with 11 bases in the middle. The V gene's germline CDR1 is GTSNPN and CDR2 SVGIG (reference sequence). CDR3 size: 15 residues. Complete variable domain (other parts from reference TRBV30 and TRBJ2-1): SQTIHQWPATLVQPVGSPLSLECTVEGTSNPNLYWYRQAAGRGLQLLFYSVGIGQISSEVPQNLSASRPQDRQFILSSKKLLLSDSGFYLCAWSTDFSSYNEQFFGPGTRLTVL.

The CDR3 DNA reads as TGTGCCAGCAGCGGCCTGGTCCTCGGGGAGACCCAGTACTTC. It translates to CASSGLVLGETQYF. The chain couples TRBV7-2 to TRBJ2-5; D gene ambiguous. Germline CDR1 SGHTA, CDR2 FQGNSA. The CDR3 has 14 residues. The V end was cut by 5 bases, the J end by 5 bases, with 15 bases between.

The chain joins TRBV11-2 to TRBJ2-1; 14 bases are shared with TRBD2. Trimming cost V 4 bases and J 6 bases; bases outside gene matches: 5. CDR3 size: 16 residues. The germline CDR1 and CDR2 sequences are SGHAT and FQNNGV. CDR3 amino acids: CASSSLTSGRGNEQFF. Here the CDR3 DNA reads TGTGCCAGCAGCTCACTGACTAGCGGGAGGGGCAATGAGCAGTTCTTC.

In this sample, this clone turned up a few times. The gene calls are TRBV30 and TRBJ2-1; TRBD2 matches 11 bases. This CDR3 comprises 14 residues. J lost 7 bases, V lost 5 bases, and 7 bases had no gene match. Germline CDR1 is GTSNPN and CDR2 is SVGIG (reference sequence). The chain's CDR3 is CAWGASGRWNEQFF. In DNA, the CDR3 is TGTGCCTGGGGGGCTAGCGGGAGGTGGAATGAGCAGTTCTTC.

This clone has a handful of counts. V gene TRBV30 combines with J gene TRBJ2-3; D possibly matches TRBD1 or TRBD2 (5 bases each). CDR1 is GTSNPN, CDR2 SVGIG, per germline (reference sequence). The germline V and J ends were trimmed by 3 bases and 2 bases, with 6 bases remaining between them. The CDR3 extends over 12 amino acids. The CDR3 sequence is CAWRGPTDTQYF. As DNA, the CDR3 is TGTGCCTGGAGGGGACCCACAGATACGCAGTATTTT.

The chain is built from TRBV30 and TRBJ1-2; tentative D call: TRBD1 (5 bases). Trimming removed 4 bases at V and 4 bases at J, with 16 bases between. The CDR3 totals 14 residues. From germline, CDR1 is GTSNPN and CDR2 SVGIG (reference sequence). CDR3 residues: CAWKSRVSSYGYTF. The CDR3 bases are TGTGCCTGGAAATCCAGGGTCTCGTCCTATGGCTACACCTTC.

The J gene is TRBJ2-1, the V gene TRBV9; a possible D gene is TRBD2 (5 bases). Germline CDR1 reads SGDLS; CDR2 reads YYNGEE. The CDR3 spans 14 residues. V shed 3 bases and J shed 2 bases, with 9 bases lying between them. CDR3: CASSASSTYNEQFF. Written as DNA, the CDR3 is TGTGCCAGCAGCGCTAGCAGTACCTACAATGAGCAGTTCTTC.

This clone turned up a few times. The rearrangement uses TRBV28 and TRBJ2-1; D might be TRBD2 (5 bases). The CDR3 is 12 residues long. Trimming left V 6 bases short and J 5 bases short, with 8 bases between. CDR1 and CDR2 from the germline V gene are MDHEN and SYDVKM. Here the CDR3 reads CASRGSNNEQFF. As DNA, the CDR3 is TGTGCCAGCAGGGGGAGTAACAATGAGCAGTTCTTC.

The chain has TRBV14 and TRBJ2-5; D is undetermined. V was shortened by 1 base and J by 5 bases, with 14 bases between the two germline ends. The CDR3 runs to 15 residues. The germline gives CDR1 SGHDN, CDR2 FVKESK. CDR3 in DNA: TGTGCCAGCAGCCAAGGAGACACGGCGCGGGAGACCCAGTACTTC. Protein sequence: CASSQGDTARETQYF. The variable domain in full, completed from reference TRBV14 and TRBJ2-5, reads EAGVTQFPSHSVIEKGQTVTLRCDPISGHDNLYWYRRVMGKEIKFLLHFVKESKQDESGMPNNRFLAERTGGTYSTLKVQPAELEDSGVYFCASSQGDTARETQYFGPGTRLLVL.

V and J are TRBV25-1 and TRBJ2-3; D tentatively reads TRBD1 or TRBD2 (5 bases each). Trimming took 3 bases from V and 0 from J, leaving 10 bases between them. Germline CDR1 and CDR2: MGHDK and SYGVNS. The CDR3 is made up of 15 amino acids. The CDR3 bases are TGTGCCAGCAGTGATCCCGGGGACAGCACAGATACGCAGTATTTT. Its translation: CASSDPGDSTDTQYF.

The chain recombines TRBV5-1 with TRBJ2-1, with TRBD1 matching over 8 bases. This CDR3 contains 12 residues. V gave up 1 base and J gave up 9 bases; unmatched junction bases: 0. CDR1 and CDR2 from the germline V gene are SGHRS and YFSETQ. CDR3 protein: CASSLTGGEQFF. CDR3 sequence (DNA): TGCGCCAGCAGCTTGACAGGGGGTGAGCAGTTCTTC.

The chain couples TRBV7-9 to TRBJ2-5, with D perhaps TRBD2 (5 bases). V dropped 2 bases and J dropped 3 bases, with 16 bases sitting between them. CDR1 SEHNR and CDR2 FQNEAQ come from the germline V gene (reference sequence). The CDR3 spans 16 residues. The CDR3 here is CASSLSGSPIKETQYF. The CDR3 DNA follows: TGTGCCAGCAGCTTATCGGGGTCCCCAATTAAAGAGACCCAGTACTTC.

The V and J genes are TRBV7-2 and TRBJ1-1, with D maybe TRBD1 (6 bases). Germline V CDR1 and CDR2: SGHTA, FQGNSA. This CDR3 contains 13 residues. V shed 5 bases and J shed 5 bases, with 12 bases lying between them. CDR3 sequence: CASSPQGGTEAFF. The CDR3 nucleotides are TGTGCCAGCAGCCCACAGGGTGGGACTGAAGCTTTCTTT.

In its sample, this clone was seen once. The chain carries TRBV5-4 and TRBJ2-7; 10 bases match TRBD2. The CDR3 covers 14 residues. CDR1 and CDR2 from the germline V gene are SGHNT and YYREEE (reference sequence). The J segment lost 2 bases and the V segment lost 5 bases, leaving 4 bases of the junction unmatched. The CDR3 protein is CASRAGTSAYEQYF. CDR3 DNA: TGTGCCAGCAGGGCCGGGACTAGCGCCTACGAGCAGTACTTC.

The chain combines TRBV2 with TRBJ2-5, with D perhaps TRBD2 (6 bases). Germline CDR1 and CDR2: SNHLY and FYNNEI. Deletions cut 8 bases from V and 0 bases from J, with 16 bases between. This CDR3 spans 15 amino acids. The CDR3 sequence: CASVPPGTYQETQYF. The CDR3 DNA sequence: TGTGCCAGCGTTCCACCGGGGACTTACCAAGAGACCCAGTACTTC.

The sample holds a few counts of this clone. The V gene is TRBV19, the J gene TRBJ2-1; D is possibly TRBD2 (6 bases). This CDR3 contains 14 residues. Germline CDR1 LNHDA, CDR2 SQIVND (reference sequence). Trimming took off 7 bases at V and 7 bases at J, with 17 bases between the two ends. The CDR3, as DNA: TGTGCCAGTACGAGCTGGAGCGGGTCGAATGAGCAGTTCTTC. Residues: CASTSWSGSNEQFF.

The chain uses TRBV5-4 and TRBJ2-1; 7 bases are a match to TRBD2. V shed 0 bases, J shed 3 bases, and the junction held 6 bases outside the gene matches. The CDR3 runs 16 residues. In germline, CDR1 is SGHNT, CDR2 YYREEE (reference sequence). CDR3 nucleotides: TGTGCCAGCAGCTTGGCAGCGGGAAGGGACTACAATGAGCAGTTCTTC. This gives the protein CASSLAAGRDYNEQFF.

V usage is TRBV5-6 and J usage is TRBJ2-5; D call uncertain. V lost 0 bases, J lost 4 bases, and 10 bases lay in between. The CDR3 consists of 14 residues. CDR1 is SGHDT, CDR2 YYEEEE, per germline. DNA of the CDR3: TGTGCCAGCAGCTTGGTGGCCAAAATAGAGACCCAGTACTTC. This codes for CASSLVAKIETQYF.

Regarding this clone: This sample includes further DNA sequences coding for the same CDR3. This chain joins TRBV30 and TRBJ1-5, with D possibly being TRBD1 (5 bases). Trimming took off 0 bases at V and 5 bases at J, with 8 bases between the two ends. This CDR3 has 13 residues. Per germline, CDR1 GTSNPN and CDR2 SVGIG (reference sequence). The CDR3 sequence: CAWSVGGDQPQHF. The CDR3 nucleotides are TGTGCCTGGAGTGTAGGAGGGGATCAGCCCCAGCATTTT.

The chain links TRBV7-9 to TRBJ1-5, with D possibly matching TRBD1 (5 bases). Germline CDR1 reads SEHNR; CDR2 reads FQNEAQ (reference sequence). The CDR3 is 15 residues long. With 1 base removed from V and 3 bases from J, the gap between germline ends came to 10 bases. Written as DNA, the CDR3 is TGTGCCAGCAGCTTAGGACAGTTAGACAATCAGCCCCAGCATTTT. Translating gives CASSLGQLDNQPQHF.

J is TRBJ1-1 and V is TRBV2; no definite D call. The germline CDR1 and CDR2 sequences are SNHLY and FYNNEI. V dropped 6 bases and J dropped 2 bases, with 10 bases sitting between them. This CDR3 region has 13 residues. The CDR3 DNA reads as TGTGCCAGCAGGTCAGGAGCCAACACTGAAGCTTTCTTT. Protein: CASRSGANTEAFF.

The V call is TRBV13, the J call TRBJ1-1, with unresolved D. CDR1 and CDR2 from the germline V gene are PRHDT and FYEKMQ (reference sequence). The CDR3 is 16 amino acids. Trimming shortened V by 5 bases and J by 1 base, and 17 bases separated the two germline ends. CDR3 in amino acids: CASSPPTGSGNTEAFF. The CDR3 region has the DNA TGTGCCAGCAGCCCCCCGACTGGGAGTGGGAACACTGAAGCTTTCTTT.

This clone was found a few times. The chain joins TRBV4-1 to TRBJ2-1, with 9 bases lining up with TRBD1. The CDR3 length is 16 residues. Trimming at V came to 4 bases and at J to 5 bases, leaving 9 bases not matched to a gene. CDR1 and CDR2 from the germline V gene are MGHRA and YSYEKL. This CDR3 reads CASSRRRGDRDNEQFF. The CDR3 region has the DNA TGCGCCAGCAGCCGCCGAAGAGGGGACAGGGACAATGAGCAGTTCTTC.

J is TRBJ2-5 and V is TRBV9; 8 bases map to TRBD1. Germline V gives CDR1 SGDLS, CDR2 YYNGEE. V lost 4 bases to trimming and J lost 5 bases; unmatched junction nucleotides: 7. The CDR3 is 14 amino acids. CDR3 in DNA: TGTGCCAGCAGCCCGACAGGGGTAGGGGAGACCCAGTACTTC. Its translation: CASSPTGVGETQYF.

The rearrangement links TRBV10-3 to TRBJ2-1, with a weak D call TRBD2 (6 bases). Germline V gene lookup returns CDR1 ENHRY and CDR2 SYGVKD. The CDR3 length is 14 residues. V was shortened by 6 bases and J by 5 bases, with 14 bases between the two germline ends. The CDR3 DNA sequence: TGTGCCATCAGACCGGGAGTCGGAGACAATGAGCAGTTCTTC. Protein sequence: CAIRPGVGDNEQFF.

The CDR3 bases are TGTGCCAGCCTAGACAGGGCTGGGGCCAACGTCCTGACTTTC. Protein: CASLDRAGANVLTF. The V call is TRBV27, the J call TRBJ2-6; 7 bases are shared with TRBD1. V lost 8 bases, J lost 2 bases, and 3 bases stayed unmatched. The length of the CDR3 is 14 residues. Looked up from germline, CDR1 is MNHEY and CDR2 is SMNVEV (reference sequence).

The chain has TRBV27 and TRBJ2-7; 7 bases agree with TRBD1. This CDR3 contains 13 residues. Germline V gene data show CDR1 as MNHEY and CDR2 as SMNVEV (reference sequence). Trimming removed 6 bases from V and 2 bases from J; junction bases left unmatched: 4. As DNA, the CDR3 is TGTGCCAGCAGGAGACAGGGAGCCTACGAGCAGTACTTC. Protein product: CASRRQGAYEQYF.